This T cell receptor beta chain was identified in a study of blood T cell repertoires in COVID-19. This clone appeared a few times. This CDR3 region has 12 residues. Per germline, CDR1 SEHNR and CDR2 FQNEAQ (reference sequence). The V and J ends lost 5 bases and 7 bases respectively, with 10 bases between them. Libraries were prepared by immunoSEQ multiplex PCR; TCRdb keeps only in-frame clonotypes and omits some of them. The sample shows 120,000 or so clones, approximately 87% of them seen only once. Sequencing was carried out using peripheral blood. This clonotype was sampled from a woman aged 70-85 years with acute or convalescent COVID-19. J is TRBJ2-3 and V is TRBV7-9; the D gene is possibly TRBD2 (6 bases). For the CDR3, the DNA is TGTGCCAGCAGCCGGGGGAGCAATACGCAGTATTTT. It translates to CASSRGSNTQYF.